The sequence of this T cell receptor beta chain was determined in a study of T cell changes during pregnancy in multiple sclerosis. Sequenced by immunoSEQ multiplex PCR; TCRdb stores in-frame clones only, minus some. The sample shows 40,000 to 50,000 clones, roughly 89% of them seen only once. Germline CDR1 SGHTA, CDR2 FQGNSA. This CDR3 is 14 amino acids long. With 5 bases removed from V and 1 base from J, the gap between germline ends came to 11 bases. Here the sequenced sample was CD4+ T cells from peripheral blood mononuclear cells, taken in the first trimester of pregnancy. This chain joins TRBV7-2 and TRBJ1-1; D gene unclear. This sequence originates from a female donor with multiple sclerosis, enrolled in a pregnancy study. The CDR3 DNA reads TGTGCCAGCAGCGGGAGGGTCGGGAACACTGAAGCTTTCTTT. It encodes CASSGRVGNTEAFF. The whole variable domain, remainder taken from reference TRBV7-2 and TRBJ1-1, is GAGVSQSPSNKVTEKGKDVELRCDPISGHTALYWYRQSLGQGLEFLIYFQGNSAPDKSGLPSDRFSAERTGGSVSTLTIQRTQQEDSAVYLCASSGRVGNTEAFFGQGTRLTVV.